This T cell receptor (beta chain) was obtained from a study of T cells in Graves' hyperthyroidism and ophthalmopathy. Study in general: Sampling of peripheral blood happened at initial diagnosis, prior to any treatment.

Hyperthyroidism patients were newly diagnosed, had disease duration under 2 months, and were aged 18 to 65 years. This clonotype was detected ten times or more. V was shortened by 0 bases and J by 9 bases, with 12 bases between the two germline ends. Germline loops: CDR1 SNHLY, CDR2 FYNNEI. The CDR3 totals 15 residues. Researchers amplified the TCR beta CDR3 regions from RNA transcripts. When the TCR CDR3 underwent first-round RT-PCR, the HTBI primer set was used. TCRdb re-called the multiplex PCR reads with MiXCR, one entry per CDR3 protein. The table lists approximately 370,000 distinct CDR3 sequences, about 18% of them singletons.

Material: blood. The clonotype was recovered from a woman under 40 with Graves' hyperthyroidism that later progressed to Graves' ophthalmopathy. The V and J genes are TRBV2 and TRBJ1-6; D is perhaps TRBD1 (5 bases). As DNA, the CDR3 is TGTGCCAGCAGTGAAGCGCATCAGGGTACTTCACCCCTCCACTTT. Encoded protein: CASSEAHQGTSPLHF. The full variable domain, rest sourced from reference TRBV2 and TRBJ1-6, is EPEVTQTPSHQVTQMGQEVILRCVPISNHLYFYWYRQILGQKVEFLVSFYNNEISEKSEIFDDQFSVERPDGSNFTLKIRSTKLEDSAMYFCASSEAHQGTSPLHFGNGTRLTVT.